Presented here are 21 T cell receptor beta chains from one specimen sequenced in a study of blood T cell repertoires in COVID-19. The data were produced by immunoSEQ multiplex PCR, yet TCRdb's version contains in-frame clones alone and is incomplete. The sample lists approximately 150,000 clones, around 85% occurring once. The sequenced sample was peripheral blood. The receptors shown here come from a man aged 55 to 70 with active or convalescent COVID-19.

The genes are TRBV6-2 or TRBV6-3 and TRBJ1-6; 9 bases agree with TRBD1. The CDR3 loop spans 15 amino acids. Germline CDR1 MNHEY, CDR2 SVGEGT. Trimming cost V 4 bases and J 10 bases; bases outside gene matches: 8. DNA of the CDR3: TGTGCCAGCAGTTTCTTCGGGACAGGGAGGTCACCCCTCCACTTT. It is translated as CASSFFGTGRSPLHF.

The chain joins TRBV5-4 to TRBJ1-1; 9 bases fit TRBD1. This CDR3 has 14 amino acids. Looked up from germline, CDR1 is SGHNT and CDR2 is YYREEE (reference sequence). After removal of 3 bases from V and 1 base from J, the junction contained 1 base not matched to a gene. The DNA for the CDR3 is TGTGCCAGCAGCTGGGGACAGGGGAACACTGAAGCTTTCTTT. Translation gives CASSWGQGNTEAFF.

The chain has TRBV7-2 and TRBJ2-5; 10 nucleotides match TRBD2. The CDR3 loop spans 16 amino acids. Trimming at V came to 5 bases and at J to 1 base, leaving 7 bases not matched to a gene. Germline CDR1 and CDR2: SGHTA and FQGNSA. CDR3 DNA: TGTGCCAGCAGCAGCCGGAGCGGGAGGGCCCAAGAGACCCAGTACTTC. It encodes CASSSRSGRAQETQYF.

This rearrangement joins TRBV11-2 to TRBJ2-7, with 8 bases matching TRBD1. The V gene end was trimmed by 0 bases and the J gene end by 0 bases; junction bases not matched to a gene: 7. The CDR3 consists of 17 residues. Germline V gene sequence: CDR1 SGHAT, CDR2 FQNNGV. In DNA, the CDR3 is TGTGCCAGCAGCTTAGATGGTGGACAGGGATACTCCTACGAGCAGTACTTC. Amino acids: CASSLDGGQGYSYEQYF.

The V gene is TRBV6-6, the J gene TRBJ2-2; 11 nucleotides agree with TRBD2. Unmatched junction bases numbered 19, after V lost 6 bases and J lost 1 base. Looked up from germline, CDR1 is MNHNY and CDR2 is SVGAGI (reference sequence). This CDR3 contains 21 residues. This chain's CDR3 is CASSHSPTTLAGAGNTGELFF. The CDR3 nucleotides read TGTGCCAGCAGCCACTCCCCTACAACACTAGCGGGAGCTGGGAACACCGGGGAGCTGTTTTTT.

The chain links TRBV6-6 to TRBJ2-1; D not certain. Germline V gene sequence: CDR1 MNHNY, CDR2 SVGAGI (reference sequence). The CDR3 covers 12 residues. V was shortened by 6 bases and J by 6 bases, with 9 bases between the two germline ends. The CDR3: CASSPSPNEQFF. CDR3 coding DNA: TGTGCCAGCAGCCCCTCCCCCAATGAGCAGTTCTTC.

This clone was observed once. The genes are TRBV19 and TRBJ2-2; 9 bases fit TRBD1. Germline V lookup: CDR1 LNHDA, CDR2 SQIVND (reference sequence). The CDR3 runs to 15 residues. Germline trimming cut 5 bases from V and 7 bases from J; bases unmatched to any gene: 8. The CDR3 sequence: CASSPRTGEHGELFF. CDR3 DNA: TGTGCCAGTAGTCCCCGGACAGGGGAACACGGGGAGCTGTTTTTT.

This sequence joins TRBV7-8 and TRBJ2-5; a possible D gene is TRBD2 (6 bases). The V gene's germline CDR1 is SGHVS and CDR2 FQNEAQ. The CDR3 extends over 17 amino acids. Between the trimmed V and J ends, which lost 5 bases and 2 bases, there was a span of 21 bases. This CDR3 reads CASSRHRRGARQETQYF. The CDR3 coding sequence is TGTGCCAGCAGCCGACATCGACGCGGGGCCCGTCAAGAGACCCAGTACTTC.

The V call is TRBV24-1, the J call TRBJ1-5; D unclear. V lost 5 bases to trimming and J lost 7 bases, with 14 bases between them. Germline values: CDR1 KGHDR, CDR2 SFDVKD. CDR3 length: 14 amino acids. In nucleotides, the CDR3 is TGTGCCACCAGTGGTGAGGGAGGCGGGCAGCCCCAGCATTTT. Its translation: CATSGEGGGQPQHF.

The J gene is TRBJ2-3, the V gene TRBV7-9, with 9 positions matching TRBD2. The V and J ends lost 5 bases and 1 base, in that order; junction bases with no gene match: 1. The V gene's germline CDR1 is SEHNR and CDR2 FQNEAQ (reference sequence). The CDR3 is 14 residues long. CDR3 nucleotides: TGTGCCAGCAGCGCGGGGGGGGGCACAGATACGCAGTATTTT. Translating gives CASSAGGGTDTQYF.

The rearrangement uses TRBV19 and TRBJ2-4, with TRBD2 matching over 7 bases. The germline V gene has CDR1 LNHDA and CDR2 SQIVND (reference sequence). After removal of 6 bases from V and 7 bases from J, the junction contained 12 bases not matched to a gene. This CDR3 region has 15 residues. CDR3 nucleotide sequence: TGTGCCAGTAGATCCCTGTCGGCGGGGGAGAACATTCAGTACTTC. Protein sequence: CASRSLSAGENIQYF.

V and J are TRBV7-2 and TRBJ2-2; 7 nucleotides agree with TRBD1. The V segment lost 2 bases and the J segment 5 bases; nucleotides outside the gene matches: 5. This CDR3 region has 15 residues. Germline V lookup: CDR1 SGHTA, CDR2 FQGNSA. CDR3 region: CASSLQGVETGELFF. DNA of the CDR3: TGTGCCAGCAGCTTACAGGGGGTGGAAACCGGGGAGCTGTTTTTT.

The gene calls are TRBV12-3 or TRBV12-4 and TRBJ1-5; possibly TRBD1 for D (5 bases). This CDR3 has 13 amino acids. Trimming removed 3 bases at V and 8 bases at J, with 11 bases between. The CDR3 DNA reads as TGTGCCAGCAGTTTTATTTCGGGGGAGCCCCAGCATTTT. The encoded protein is CASSFISGEPQHF.

J is TRBJ2-5 and V is TRBV18, with D possibly being TRBD1 (6 bases). The CDR3 length is 16 residues. CDR1 and CDR2 (germline): KGHSH, LQKENI. The V end was cut by 0 bases, the J end by 3 bases, with 14 bases between. The DNA of the CDR3 is TGTGCCAGCTCACCACCCGGGCAGGGGTGGAAAGAGACCCAGTACTTC. It encodes CASSPPGQGWKETQYF.

The chain joins TRBV5-1 to TRBJ1-6; D is uncertain. Trimming took 0 bases from V and 2 from J, leaving 12 bases between them. The CDR3 runs to 17 residues. Germline V CDR1 and CDR2: SGHRS, YFSETQ. The CDR3 reads CASSLGGGRTYNSPLHF. The CDR3 nucleotides are TGCGCCAGCAGCTTGGGAGGTGGGAGAACCTATAATTCACCCCTCCACTTT.

CDR3 bases: TGTGCCAGCAGCTTGGGAGGGACAGGGAATCAGCCCCAGCATTTT. This codes for CASSLGGTGNQPQHF. The chain has TRBV5-4 and TRBJ1-5; 9 nucleotides line up with TRBD1. Germline V gives CDR1 SGHNT, CDR2 YYREEE (reference sequence). The J segment lost 4 bases and the V segment lost 0 bases, leaving 2 bases of the junction unmatched. This CDR3 is 15 amino acids long.

In this sample, this clone turned up a few times. This chain links TRBV11-2 with TRBJ2-5, with 8 bases lining up with TRBD2. The CDR3 runs to 18 residues. V lost 2 bases, J lost 0 bases, and 11 bases stayed unmatched. Per the germline V gene, CDR1 is SGHAT and CDR2 is FQNNGV. The CDR3 nucleotides are TGTGCCAGCAGCTTATCTGTTGGCGGGGGGTCCCACCAAGAGACCCAGTACTTC. This sequence encodes CASSLSVGGGSHQETQYF.

The chain employs TRBV10-3 and TRBJ2-1; 8 bases align to TRBD2. CDR3 length: 16 amino acids. The V gene end was trimmed by 0 bases and the J gene end by 1 base; junction bases not matched to a gene: 2. CDR1 and CDR2 (germline): ENHRY, SYGVKD. The CDR3 region is CAISESKRESYNEQFF. The CDR3 coding sequence is TGTGCCATCAGTGAGTCGAAGCGGGAGTCCTACAATGAGCAGTTCTTC.

This clone was counted only a few times. The J gene is TRBJ2-1, the V gene TRBV5-4; D perhaps matches TRBD2 (6 bases). There are 17 residues in the CDR3. The germline V gene encodes CDR1 SGHNT and CDR2 YYREEE (reference sequence). V was cut by 3 bases and J by 0 bases, with 16 bases left in between. CDR3 in DNA: TGTGCCAGCAGCTATCCATATAGCGGTAGCTCCTACAATGAGCAGTTCTTC. Its protein is CASSYPYSGSSYNEQFF.

CDR3 sequence: CASSVNRGTEAFF. Here the CDR3 DNA reads TGTGCCAGTAGTGTTAACAGGGGGACTGAAGCTTTCTTT. The chain uses TRBV19 and TRBJ1-1; 8 bases map to TRBD1. V gave up 5 bases and J gave up 5 bases; unmatched junction bases: 4. The germline V gene encodes CDR1 LNHDA and CDR2 SQIVND (reference sequence). CDR3 size: 13 residues.

The V gene is TRBV4-2, the J gene TRBJ1-4; unclear D gene. From germline, CDR1 is LGHNA and CDR2 YNFKEQ. The CDR3 consists of 16 residues. V was pared by 1 base and J by 0 bases, with 9 bases between. CDR3 sequence reads: CASSQGSGTTNEKLFF. In nucleotides, the CDR3 is TGTGCCAGCAGCCAAGGTTCGGGAACAACTAATGAAAAACTGTTTTTT.